This TCR beta chain was identified during a study of cytomegalovirus exposure and HLA in healthy donors. Study at large: Earlier work reported approximately 100 million unique TCR beta sequences from about 190 million T cells. Points from the study as a whole: In a later analysis, donors in an Asian-associated ancestry cluster reportedly had fewer N-insertions in productive TCRs than the cohort mean.

About this clone itself: Its antigen is not known.

CDR1 and CDR2 from the germline V gene are MNHEY and SMNVEV (reference sequence). V lost 3 bases and J 1 base, leaving 9 bases between the germline ends. This CDR3 is 14 amino acids long. The PCR employed 60 Vbeta primers together with 13 Jbeta primers. Profiling relied on immunoSEQ multiplex PCR, and the TCRdb table lists in-frame clones only, not all of them. The sample lists about 160,000 clones; about two thirds were seen once. The sequenced sample consisted of PBMCs. The chain recombines TRBV27 with TRBJ1-1; D perhaps matches TRBD1 (6 bases). This receptor was obtained from a woman aged 18-29 years in good health and CMV-seronegative. This chain's CDR3 is CASSFARGNTEAFF. In DNA, the CDR3 is TGTGCCAGCAGTTTTGCCAGGGGGAACACTGAAGCTTTCTTT.